This TCR beta chain appears in the sequencing data of a study of radiotherapy plus CTLA-4 blockade in lung cancer. Study results and caveats: TCR clones of tumor origin grew in blood after radiotherapy plus ipilimumab.

The method was immunoSEQ multiplex PCR; TCRdb's version includes in-frame clones alone and lacks a portion of them. The data contain 120,000 or so clones, 85% to 90% of them singletons. A note on this clone: Antigen unknown.

The CDR3 has 14 amino acids. Trimming took off 7 bases at V and 1 base at J, with 13 bases between the two ends. Germline V CDR1 and CDR2: MNHEY, SVGAGI. The rearrangement uses TRBV6-5 and TRBJ1-1; possible D gene TRBD1, 5 bases. Specimen: peripheral blood, collected from a patient treated with radiotherapy plus ipilimumab. The sequence was collected from a human donor with non-small cell lung cancer that progressed on radiotherapy plus ipilimumab. CDR3 sequence reads: CASKEGIWNTEAFF. Here the CDR3 DNA reads TGTGCCAGCAAAGAGGGGATTTGGAACACTGAAGCTTTCTTT.